The entry that follows covers one TCR beta chain sequence. A read error may account for a junction end that differs from germline. TCRdb passed the 5' RACE reads through MiXCR, listing each CDR3 protein once. The profile shows 450,000 to 550,000 distinct CDR3 sequences, less than 25% of them singletons. This sample was included in a study of T cells after yellow fever vaccination. The CDR3 totals 13 residues. Germline-derived CDR1 and CDR2 are DFQATT and SNEGSKA (reference sequence). The receptor's source is a man aged 18 to 29 who received the YFV17D yellow fever vaccine. The chain uses TRBV20-1 and TRBJ2-3; D may correspond to TRBD1 or TRBD2 (5 bases each). The material sequenced was PBMCs, taken roughly 20 days after the first yellow fever vaccination. The CDR3 region is CSASLSGPDTQYF. CDR3 DNA sequence: TGCAGTGCTTCCCTCTCGGGGCCAGATACGCAATATTTT.